The rows below give T cell receptor beta chains drawn from one sample of a study of CD8+CD57+ T cells in acquired aplastic anemia. TCRdb passed the reads through MiXCR, listing each CDR3 protein once. The table lists about 250,000 distinct CDR3 sequences, more than 40% of them singletons. Sequenced material: sorted CD4+, CD8+, or CD8+CD57+ T cells (not recorded which) from PBMCs. These receptors all stem from a human donor with aplastic anemia. Both conserved end residues are part of each CDR3. A D gene is named only where the DNA matches it firmly. The size field is filled for only some rows; it gives once, few, many or a size class.

abundance	v_gene	d_gene	j_gene	CDR3aa	CDR3nt
many	TRBV6-1	NA	TRBJ2-7	CASYSAIYEQYF	TGTGCCAGCTACAGCGCTATCTACGAGCAGTACTTC
once	TRBV14	TRBD1	TRBJ2-7	CASSHKRVTGYEQYF	TGTGCCAGCAGCCACAAAAGGGTGACAGGGTACGAGCAGTACTTC
NA	TRBV20-1	TRBD1	TRBJ2-7	CSAERQGTYEQYF	TGCAGTGCTGAGCGACAGGGGACGTACGAGCAGTACTTC
once	TRBV9	TRBD1	TRBJ2-1	CASSLRTGGASDEQFF	TGTGCCAGCAGCCTTCGGACAGGGGGCGCCTCGGATGAGCAGTTCTTC
NA	TRBV20-1	NA	TRBJ1-3	CSARVASGNTIYF	TGCAGTGCTAGAGTAGCCTCTGGAAACACCATATATTTT
NA	TRBV20-1	NA	TRBJ1-6	CSARNDRIGFNSPLHF	TGCAGTGCTAGAAATGACAGAATTGGGTTTAATTCACCCCTCCACTTT
many	TRBV20-1	NA	TRBJ2-7	CSARDYEGNYEQYF	TGCAGTGCTAGAGATTATGAGGGGAACTACGAGCAGTACTTC
NA	TRBV28	TRBD1	TRBJ1-1	CASTSGQLQNTEAFF	TGTGCCAGCACCTCGGGACAGCTTCAGAACACTGAAGCTTTCTTT
few	TRBV12-3/TRBV12-4	TRBD1	TRBJ2-1	CASSYMRQGPYNEQFF	TGTGCCAGCAGTTATATGAGACAGGGCCCCTACAATGAGCAGTTCTTC
once	TRBV6-5	NA	TRBJ1-5	CASSAGSHDGQHF	TGTGCCAGCAGTGCCGGGTCTCACGACGGCCAGCATTTT
NA	TRBV9	NA	TRBJ1-1	CASSQGLGLNTEAFF	TGCGCCAGCAGCCAGGGACTGGGCCTGAACACTGAAGCTTTCTTT